The source of this TCR beta chain is a study of blood T cell repertoires in COVID-19. In germline, CDR1 is ENHRY, CDR2 SYGVKD. Losses at the gene ends were 0 bases for V and 10 bases for J; bases not matched to a gene: 9. This CDR3 has 17 amino acids. Original methodology: How many nucleated cells were present was estimated from reference gene primer amplification. Generated by immunoSEQ multiplex PCR, the TCRdb table keeps only in-frame clones and is missing some. For V, J and clone size, that table is used; D and trimming come from the DNA. The data hold roughly 250,000 clones, with around nine tenths observed a single time.

The chain joins TRBV10-3 to TRBJ1-6; 10 nucleotides align to TRBD1. Sequenced: PBMCs or T cells enriched from blood (not recorded which). The TCR sequence derives from a woman aged 50 to 60 who had recovered from COVID-19. CDR3 amino acids: CAISESVGQGKNSPLHF. CDR3 bases: TGTGCCATCAGTGAGTCAGTGGGACAGGGGAAAAACTCACCCCTCCACTTT.